A single sample gave rise to the 17 T cell receptor beta chains below, sequenced in a study of CD8 T cells in Susac syndrome. The authors reverse transcribed roughly 0.5 to 1 ug RNA with random hexamers. TCRdb reprocessed the immunoSEQ multiplex PCR reads with MiXCR, giving one entry per CDR3 protein. The data contain about 130,000 distinct CDR3 sequences, approximately 90% of them seen just once; the ten biggest clones take up 0.24%. The specimen sequenced was CD8+ T cells from PBMCs. These receptors were collected from a human donor with multiple sclerosis.

This chain joins TRBV2 and TRBJ1-4, with D maybe TRBD1 (5 bases). Trimming removed 9 bases from V and 0 bases from J, with 8 bases in between. The CDR3 is 13 residues long. The germline gives CDR1 SNHLY, CDR2 FYNNEI. CDR3 coding DNA: TGTGCCAGTCGCAGGGCAACTAATGAAAAACTGTTTTTT. This translates into CASRRATNEKLFF.

The genes are TRBV4-3 and TRBJ2-3; D not resolved. The V gene lost 4 bases and the J gene lost 0 bases, with 8 bases spanning the gap. The germline V gene encodes CDR1 LGHNA and CDR2 YSLEER. The CDR3 runs 14 residues. The CDR3 sequence is CASSLGISTDTQYF. The CDR3 region has the DNA TGCGCCAGCAGCCTAGGCATTAGCACAGATACGCAGTATTTT.

This clonotype appeared a single time. J is TRBJ2-3 and V is TRBV6-6, with D unclear. V was pared by 5 bases and J by 2 bases, with 14 bases between. CDR1 and CDR2 from the germline V gene are MNHNY and SVGAGI (reference sequence). This CDR3 contains 15 residues. The CDR3: CASSNREATTDTQYF. CDR3 in DNA: TGTGCCAGCAGTAACAGAGAGGCGACCACAGATACGCAGTATTTT.

CDR3 sequence: CASSGDRENEQYF. The CDR3 nucleotides are TGTGCCAGCAGCGGGGACAGGGAGAACGAGCAGTACTTC. The chain has TRBV4-2 and TRBJ2-7, with TRBD1 matching 9 bases. The length of the CDR3 is 13 residues. Germline-derived CDR1 and CDR2 are LGHNA and YNFKEQ. J gave up 5 bases and V 5 bases, and 4 bases lay outside the gene matches.

The chain carries TRBV3-1 and TRBJ2-1; D is unclear. V gave up 5 bases and J gave up 9 bases, with 8 bases separating them. The CDR3 runs 11 residues. Looked up from germline, CDR1 is LGHDT and CDR2 is YNNKEL (reference sequence). The CDR3 DNA follows: TGTGCCAGCAGCTTCTCCGTTGAGCAGTTCTTC. As protein: CASSFSVEQFF.

The CDR3 bases are TGCAGTGCTAGAGACATCGAGCAATTAGACAATGAGCAGTTCTTC. This encodes CSARDIEQLDNEQFF. The V and J genes are TRBV20-1 and TRBJ2-1, with no clear D. V lost 0 bases and J lost 5, with 14 bases in between. The CDR3 runs to 15 residues. The germline gives CDR1 DFQATT, CDR2 SNEGSKA (reference sequence).

This clonotype has a single count. V usage is TRBV9 and J usage is TRBJ2-2; 8 bases are shared with TRBD2. CDR3 length: 15 residues. Trimming removed 4 bases from V and 4 bases from J; junction bases left unmatched: 6. Germline V gene data show CDR1 as SGDLS and CDR2 as YYNGEE. The CDR3 protein is CASSPSGGGTGELFF. Written as DNA, the CDR3 is TGTGCCAGCAGCCCCTCCGGGGGGGGCACCGGGGAGCTGTTTTTT.

The gene calls are TRBV28 and TRBJ2-1; the D gene is possibly TRBD2 (5 bases). V was cut by 3 bases and J by 7 bases, with 7 bases left in between. This CDR3 spans 12 amino acids. In germline, CDR1 is MDHEN, CDR2 SYDVKM. CDR3 sequence reads: CASSLRVNEQFF. The CDR3 DNA follows: TGTGCCAGCAGTTTGCGGGTGAATGAGCAGTTCTTC.

The chain links TRBV23-1 to TRBJ2-1; 10 nucleotides agree with TRBD1. TRBV23-1 is an ORF for which the function is uncertain. The CDR3 runs 15 residues. Trimming at V came to 9 bases and at J to 7 bases, leaving 12 bases not matched to a gene. The CDR3 bases are TGCGCCAGGGACCCGGGACAGGGGATTTCAAATGAGCAGTTCTTC. Translating it yields CARDPGQGISNEQFF.

The V gene is TRBV29-1, the J gene TRBJ2-1, with D possibly being TRBD1 (6 bases). Between the trimmed V and J ends, which lost 4 bases and 8 bases, there was a span of 9 bases. The CDR3 loop spans 11 amino acids. Germline CDR1 is SQVTM and CDR2 is ANQGSEA. Here the CDR3 DNA reads TGCAGCGTTGTTCCAGGGGATGAGCAGTTCTTC. Translation gives CSVVPGDEQFF.

This clonotype was seen a single time. J is TRBJ1-3 and V is TRBV12-5; D is uncertain. Trimming took 3 bases from V and 8 from J, leaving 5 bases between them. Germline V gene lookup returns CDR1 LGHNT and CDR2 FRNRAP. The CDR3 sequence is 11 residues long. The DNA of the CDR3 is TGTGCTAGTGGTTTCGGTGACACCATATATTTT. Translated: CASGFGDTIYF.

V usage is TRBV5-1 and J usage is TRBJ2-4; tentative D call: TRBD1 (5 bases). Between the trimmed V and J ends, which lost 0 bases and 8 bases, there was a span of 18 bases. This CDR3 region has 16 residues. Germline-derived CDR1 and CDR2 are SGHRS and YFSETQ. The CDR3 bases are TGCGCCAGCAGCTTGGATCAGGGCCTCACTCGGGACATTCAGTACTTC. As protein: CASSLDQGLTRDIQYF.

The chain employs TRBV30 and TRBJ2-1; D might be TRBD1 or TRBD2, each matching 5 bases. The germline V gene encodes CDR1 GTSNPN and CDR2 SVGIG (reference sequence). V was trimmed by 0 bases and J by 6 bases, leaving 18 bases between them. The CDR3 length is 16 residues. The CDR3 loop reads CAWSVEVGEVINEQFF. CDR3 coding DNA: TGTGCCTGGAGTGTAGAAGTGGGGGAAGTGATCAATGAGCAGTTCTTC.

The CDR3 sequence: CASSFQGNEQFF. In DNA form, the CDR3 reads TGTGCCAGCAGTTTCCAAGGCAATGAGCAGTTCTTC. This chain connects TRBV27 to TRBJ2-1, with unresolved D. The CDR3 length is 12 residues. The V and J ends lost 3 bases and 6 bases respectively, with 6 bases between them. Germline values: CDR1 MNHEY, CDR2 SMNVEV (reference sequence).

The chain joins TRBV6-5 to TRBJ1-4; D remains ambiguous. V was trimmed by 5 bases and J by 4 bases, leaving 14 bases between them. There are 15 residues in the CDR3. Germline V lookup: CDR1 MNHEY, CDR2 SVGAGI. Written as DNA, the CDR3 is TGTGCCAGCAGTCCCTTGAGCTACTTTAATGAAAAACTGTTTTTT. Protein: CASSPLSYFNEKLFF.

The chain uses TRBV15 and TRBJ1-2, with unresolved D. Looked up from germline, CDR1 is LNHNV and CDR2 is YYDKDF (reference sequence). This CDR3 is built from 14 residues. V lost 3 bases and J 5 bases, leaving 13 bases between the germline ends. The CDR3 region has the DNA TGTGCCACCAGCAGGGGGTTTCAGAGATATGGCTACACCTTC. Protein product: CATSRGFQRYGYTF.

The chain carries TRBV29-1 and TRBJ1-2; maybe TRBD1 (5 bases). Per germline, CDR1 SQVTM and CDR2 ANQGSEA. V was shortened by 4 bases and J by 8 bases, with 11 bases between the two germline ends. The length of the CDR3 is 11 residues. Here the CDR3 reads CSVGEGTGYTF. Here the CDR3 DNA reads TGCAGCGTTGGGGAGGGGACCGGCTACACCTTC.